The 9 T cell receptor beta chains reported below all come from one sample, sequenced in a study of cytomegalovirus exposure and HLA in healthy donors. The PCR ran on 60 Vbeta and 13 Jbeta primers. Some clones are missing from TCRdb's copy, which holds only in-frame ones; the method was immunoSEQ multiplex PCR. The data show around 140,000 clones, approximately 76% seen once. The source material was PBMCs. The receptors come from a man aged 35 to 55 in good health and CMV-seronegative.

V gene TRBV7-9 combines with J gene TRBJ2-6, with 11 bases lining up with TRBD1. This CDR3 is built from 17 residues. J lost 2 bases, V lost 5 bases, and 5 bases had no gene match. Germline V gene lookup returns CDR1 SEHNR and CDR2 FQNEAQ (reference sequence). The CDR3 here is CASSGTGGVAGANVLTF. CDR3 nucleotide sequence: TGTGCCAGCAGCGGGACAGGGGGGGTTGCTGGGGCCAACGTCCTGACTTTC.

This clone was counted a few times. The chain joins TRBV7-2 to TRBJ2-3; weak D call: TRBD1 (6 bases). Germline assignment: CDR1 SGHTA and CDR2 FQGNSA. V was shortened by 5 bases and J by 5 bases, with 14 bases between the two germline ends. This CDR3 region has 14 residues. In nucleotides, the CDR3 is TGTGCCAGCAGCCTTACGCCAGGGGTAGATACGCAGTATTTT. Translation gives CASSLTPGVDTQYF.

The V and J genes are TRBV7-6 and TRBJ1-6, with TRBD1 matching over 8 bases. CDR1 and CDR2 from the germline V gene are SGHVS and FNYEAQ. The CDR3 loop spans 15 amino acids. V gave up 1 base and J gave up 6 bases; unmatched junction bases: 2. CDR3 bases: TGTGCCAGCAGCTTAGAAACAGGGGGTAATTCACCCCTCCACTTT. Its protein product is CASSLETGGNSPLHF.

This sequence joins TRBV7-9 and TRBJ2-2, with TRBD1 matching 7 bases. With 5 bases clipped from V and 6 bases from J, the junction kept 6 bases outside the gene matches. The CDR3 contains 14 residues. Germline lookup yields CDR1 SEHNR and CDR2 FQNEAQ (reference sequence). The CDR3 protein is CASSIEGAAGELFF. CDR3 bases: TGTGCCAGCAGCATAGAGGGGGCAGCCGGGGAGCTGTTTTTT.

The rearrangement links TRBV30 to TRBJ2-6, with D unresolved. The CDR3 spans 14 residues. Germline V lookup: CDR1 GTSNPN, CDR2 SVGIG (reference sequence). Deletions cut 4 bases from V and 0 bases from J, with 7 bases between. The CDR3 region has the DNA TGTGCCTGGACCGTCGGCTCTGGGGCCAACGTCCTGACTTTC. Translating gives CAWTVGSGANVLTF. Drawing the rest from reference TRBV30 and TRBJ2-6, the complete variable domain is SQTIHQWPATLVQPVGSPLSLECTVEGTSNPNLYWYRQAAGRGLQLLFYSVGIGQISSEVPQNLSASRPQDRQFILSSKKLLLSDSGFYLCAWTVGSGANVLTFGAGSRLTVL.

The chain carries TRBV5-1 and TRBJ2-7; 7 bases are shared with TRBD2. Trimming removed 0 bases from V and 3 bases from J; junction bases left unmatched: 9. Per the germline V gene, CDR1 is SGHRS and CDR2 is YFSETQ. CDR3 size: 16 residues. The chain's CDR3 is CASSLERGPGYYEQYF. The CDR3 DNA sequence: TGCGCCAGCAGCTTGGAGCGGGGCCCCGGTTACTACGAGCAGTACTTC.

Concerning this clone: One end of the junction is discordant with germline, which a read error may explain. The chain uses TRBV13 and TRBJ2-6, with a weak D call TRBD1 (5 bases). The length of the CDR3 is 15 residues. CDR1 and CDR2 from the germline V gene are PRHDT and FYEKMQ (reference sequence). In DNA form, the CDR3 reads TGTGCCAGCAGCTTAGTAGCATCTGGGGCCAGCGTCCTGACTTTC. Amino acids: CASSLVASGASVLTF.

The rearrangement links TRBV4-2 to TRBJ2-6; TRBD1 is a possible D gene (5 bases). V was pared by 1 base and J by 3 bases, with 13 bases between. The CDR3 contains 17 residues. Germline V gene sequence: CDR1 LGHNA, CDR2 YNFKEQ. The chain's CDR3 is CASSQATGEIGANVLTF. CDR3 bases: TGTGCCAGCAGCCAAGCTACAGGAGAGATTGGGGCCAACGTCCTGACTTTC.

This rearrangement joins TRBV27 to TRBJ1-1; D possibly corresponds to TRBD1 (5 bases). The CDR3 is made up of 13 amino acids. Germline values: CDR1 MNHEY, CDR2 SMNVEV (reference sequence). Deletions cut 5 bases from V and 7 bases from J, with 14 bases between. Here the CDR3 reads CASSPGGGNEAFF. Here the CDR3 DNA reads TGTGCCAGCAGTCCCGGGGGGGGAAATGAAGCTTTCTTT.